The entry below describes one TCR beta chain. This sample is drawn from a study of technical replicates of blood from a few donors. The protocol was immunoSEQ multiplex PCR, while the TCRdb copy is restricted to in-frame clones and leaves out a portion. The table shows tens of thousands of clones, with 95% to 96% occurring only once. The sequencing input was T cells isolated from PBMCs. This sequence was found in a human donor in good health.

In DNA form, the CDR3 reads TGTGCCAGCAGTTTTGGGAACAGGGGCCAAGAGACCCAGTACTTC. It yields the protein CASSFGNRGQETQYF. The gene calls are TRBV28 and TRBJ2-5; 7 bases are shared with TRBD1. V was pared by 3 bases and J by 1 base, with 5 bases of the junction left unmatched. CDR1 and CDR2 (germline): MDHEN, SYDVKM. There are 15 residues in the CDR3.